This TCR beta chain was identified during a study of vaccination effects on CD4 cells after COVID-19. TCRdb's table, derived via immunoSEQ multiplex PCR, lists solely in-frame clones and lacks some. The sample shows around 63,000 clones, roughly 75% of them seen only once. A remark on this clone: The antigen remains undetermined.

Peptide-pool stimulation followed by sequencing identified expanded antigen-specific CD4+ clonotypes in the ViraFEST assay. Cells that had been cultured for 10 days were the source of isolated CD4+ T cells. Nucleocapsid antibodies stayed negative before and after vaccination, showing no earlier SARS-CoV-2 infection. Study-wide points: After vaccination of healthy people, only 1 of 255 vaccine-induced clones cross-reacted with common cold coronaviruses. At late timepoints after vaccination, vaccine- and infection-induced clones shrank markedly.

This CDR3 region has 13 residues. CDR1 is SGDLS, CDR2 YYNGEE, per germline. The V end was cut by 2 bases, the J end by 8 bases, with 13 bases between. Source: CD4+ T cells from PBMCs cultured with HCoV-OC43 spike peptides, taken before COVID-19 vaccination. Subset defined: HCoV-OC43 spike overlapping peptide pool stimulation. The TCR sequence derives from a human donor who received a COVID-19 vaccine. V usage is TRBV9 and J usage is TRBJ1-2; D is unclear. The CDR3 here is CASSVGQDRGYTF. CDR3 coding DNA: TGTGCCAGCAGCGTGGGCCAAGATAGAGGCTACACCTTC.